One and the same sample provided the 20 T cell receptor beta chains below, sequenced in a study of siplizumab effects on memory and regulatory T cells. The table came from immunoSEQ multiplex PCR; TCRdb's copy has only in-frame clones and leaves some out. The sample consists of about 72,000 clones, 75% to 95% of them appearing once. The sequenced sample was CD8+ T cells sorted from blood. Receptors were obtained from a human donor in good health.

In its sample, this clone was seen once. The V and J genes are TRBV6-5 and TRBJ2-7, with D possibly being TRBD1 (5 bases). The CDR3 consists of 16 residues. V was cut by 0 bases and J by 7 bases, with 19 bases left in between. CDR1 is MNHEY and CDR2 is SVGAGI in the germline V gene. In DNA, the CDR3 is TGTGCCAGCAGTTACTCGTTAGGGGCCAAAAGTGGGGAGCAGTACTTC. As protein: CASSYSLGAKSGEQYF.

V and J are TRBV27 and TRBJ1-2; D is unresolved. Germline values: CDR1 MNHEY, CDR2 SMNVEV (reference sequence). CDR3 length equals 14 residues. Trimming pared 5 bases from V and 0 bases from J, leaving 10 bases between. CDR3 in DNA: TGTGCCAGCAGTCCAATATCAACTAACTATGGCTACACCTTC. It is translated as CASSPISTNYGYTF.

This chain connects TRBV27 to TRBJ2-5; D perhaps matches TRBD2 (5 bases). The CDR3 is made up of 14 amino acids. CDR1 is MNHEY, CDR2 SMNVEV, per germline (reference sequence). Trimming left V 1 base short and J 4 bases short, with 10 bases between. The CDR3 protein is CASSLLVGGETQYF. The CDR3 coding sequence is TGTGCCAGCAGTTTATTAGTCGGAGGAGAGACCCAGTACTTC.

J is TRBJ2-1 and V is TRBV7-7, with D maybe TRBD1 (5 bases). V was clipped by 2 bases and J by 3 bases, with 14 bases between them. Germline V gives CDR1 SSHAT, CDR2 FNYEAQ (reference sequence). This CDR3 is built from 16 residues. CDR3 region: CASSLYPGPNYNEQFF. The DNA for the CDR3 is TGTGCCAGCAGCTTATATCCAGGGCCAAACTACAATGAGCAGTTCTTC.

A note on this clone: A read error may produce the germline difference seen at one junction end. This rearrangement joins TRBV4-1 to TRBJ2-3; TRBD1 agrees at 8 bases. The CDR3 covers 15 residues. Germline assignment: CDR1 MGHRA and CDR2 YSYEKL. CDR3 region: CASSPPGGRTILKDF. The CDR3 bases are TGCGCCAGCAGCCCCCCAGGGGGCCGCACTATCCTTAAGGATTTT.

The V gene is TRBV2, the J gene TRBJ2-2; D is possibly TRBD1 or TRBD2 (6 bases each). The length of the CDR3 is 14 residues. In germline, CDR1 is SNHLY, CDR2 FYNNEI. Trimming took off 6 bases at V and 4 bases at J, with 12 bases between the two ends. The CDR3 nucleotides are TGTGCCAGCAGAGGGGGGCTTCTCACCGGGGAGCTGTTTTTT. This sequence encodes CASRGGLLTGELFF.

V and J are TRBV27 and TRBJ2-3; 9 bases are shared with TRBD1. There are 15 residues in the CDR3. Germline CDR1 and CDR2: MNHEY and SMNVEV (reference sequence). Unmatched junction bases numbered 4, after V lost 4 bases and J lost 2 bases. This CDR3 is CASSYGTGITDTQYF. CDR3 DNA: TGTGCCAGCAGTTACGGGACAGGGATCACAGATACGCAGTATTTT.

Written as DNA, the CDR3 is TGTGCCATGGGAGGTAGCGGGGGTTCCTACAATGAGCAGTTCTTC. It specifies CAMGGSGGSYNEQFF. The rearrangement links TRBV10-3 to TRBJ2-1; 9 bases are a match to TRBD2. The CDR3 contains 15 residues. Germline lookup yields CDR1 ENHRY and CDR2 SYGVKD. Unmatched junction bases numbered 7, after V lost 9 bases and J lost 1 base.

The chain couples TRBV7-6 to TRBJ2-7; no definite D call. Germline CDR1 is SGHVS and CDR2 is FNYEAQ. V was shortened by 1 base and J by 7 bases, with 14 bases between the two germline ends. This CDR3 contains 14 residues. The CDR3 region has the DNA TGTGCCAGCAGCTTAGGTCAGGAAAGAAGGGAGCAGTACTTC. This gives the protein CASSLGQERREQYF.

The chain carries TRBV7-9 and TRBJ2-7, with 9 nucleotides matching TRBD1. Germline CDR1 and CDR2: SEHNR and FQNEAQ (reference sequence). V gave up 4 bases and J gave up 7 bases; unmatched junction bases: 8. The CDR3 is made up of 14 amino acids. CDR3 protein: CASSWGQGIEEQYF. In DNA, the CDR3 is TGTGCCAGCAGCTGGGGACAGGGCATAGAGGAGCAGTACTTC.

V usage is TRBV11-1 and J usage is TRBJ1-1; possible D gene TRBD1, 5 bases. The CDR3 covers 15 residues. Germline lookup yields CDR1 SGHAT and CDR2 FQDESV (reference sequence). The V end was cut by 5 bases, the J end by 0 bases, with 13 bases between. This chain's CDR3 is CASSPRVYMNTEAFF. The CDR3 DNA follows: TGTGCCAGCAGCCCCAGGGTTTACATGAACACTGAAGCTTTCTTT.

The rearrangement links TRBV11-2 to TRBJ1-1, with 9 positions matching TRBD1. V shed 4 bases and J 6 bases; nucleotides not matched to a gene: 3. Germline CDR1 SGHAT, CDR2 FQNNGV. There are 13 residues in the CDR3. The CDR3 reads CASSSGQGPEAFF. In DNA, the CDR3 is TGTGCCAGCAGCTCCGGACAGGGGCCTGAAGCTTTCTTT.

J is TRBJ2-7 and V is TRBV27; D is uncertain. V was shortened by 9 bases and J by 0 bases, with 9 bases between the two germline ends. Germline CDR1 reads MNHEY; CDR2 reads SMNVEV (reference sequence). The CDR3 has 12 residues. CDR3 nucleotides: TGTGCCAGTTGGGCGGACTCCTACGAGCAGTACTTC. The encoded protein is CASWADSYEQYF.

The chain employs TRBV29-1 and TRBJ1-4; the D gene is possibly TRBD1 (5 bases). There are 14 residues in the CDR3. V was clipped by 6 bases and J by 7 bases, with 18 bases between them. Germline CDR1 reads SQVTM; CDR2 reads ANQGSEA. The CDR3: CSVPSPGSSEKLFF. As DNA, the CDR3 is TGCAGCGTCCCATCCCCAGGGAGTAGTGAAAAACTGTTTTTT.

The chain couples TRBV5-1 to TRBJ2-7; possible D gene TRBD1, 5 bases. This CDR3 has 14 amino acids. Per the germline V gene, CDR1 is SGHRS and CDR2 is YFSETQ. Trimming stripped 3 bases from V and 0 bases from J, with 10 bases between. CDR3 protein: CASSYGHTSYEQYF. CDR3 sequence (DNA): TGCGCCAGCAGCTATGGACATACCTCCTACGAGCAGTACTTC. Looking up the rest from reference TRBV5-1 and TRBJ2-7 gives the full variable domain: KAGVTQTPRYLIKTRGQQVTLSCSPISGHRSVSWYQQTPGQGLQFLFEYFSETQRNKGNFPGRFSGRQFSNSRSEMNVSTLELGDSALYLCASSYGHTSYEQYFGPGTRLTVT.

This chain uses TRBV2 with TRBJ2-7; 8 positions agree with TRBD2. This CDR3 region has 15 residues. V shed 2 bases and J 2 bases; nucleotides not matched to a gene: 5. In germline, CDR1 is SNHLY, CDR2 FYNNEI. Here the CDR3 DNA reads TGTGCCAGCAGTGAACCTTGGCGGGAGGCCTACGAGCAGTACTTC. This gives the protein CASSEPWREAYEQYF.

The gene calls are TRBV4-1 and TRBJ1-2, with a tentative D call TRBD1 (5 bases). The germline gives CDR1 MGHRA, CDR2 YSYEKL. V lost 0 bases and J 4 bases, leaving 18 bases between the germline ends. CDR3 size: 17 residues. The CDR3, as DNA: TGCGCCAGCAGCCAAGATCAGGTTGGGGGGGGATCCTATGGCTACACCTTC. Translating gives CASSQDQVGGGSYGYTF.

Of note for this clone: At one of its ends the junction is not consistent with the germline gene, which may arise from a read error. The rearrangement uses TRBV7-7 and TRBJ2-5; possible D gene TRBD1, 5 bases. The CDR3 sequence is 14 residues long. Germline V gene sequence: CDR1 SSHAT, CDR2 FNYEAQ (reference sequence). This CDR3 is CASTPWGYDKTQYF. The DNA of the CDR3 is TGTGCTAGCACCCCATGGGGCTACGACAAGACCCAGTACTTC. Using reference TRBV7-7 and TRBJ2-5 for the parts outside the CDR3, the full variable domain is GAGVSQSPRYKVTKRGQDVTLRCDPISSHATLYWYQQALGQGPEFLTYFNYEAQPDKSGLPSDRFSAERPEGSISTLTIQRTEQRDSAMYRCASTPWGYDKTQYFGPGTRLLVL.

The V and J genes are TRBV5-6 and TRBJ2-1, with D perhaps TRBD2 (6 bases). Germline V gene sequence: CDR1 SGHDT, CDR2 YYEEEE. V lost 1 base to trimming and J lost 0 bases, with 11 bases between them. The CDR3 sequence is 16 residues long. The CDR3 loop is CASSLSSGSSYNEQFF. In nucleotides, the CDR3 is TGTGCCAGCAGCTTGTCCTCCGGGAGCTCCTACAATGAGCAGTTCTTC.

The chain is built from TRBV19 and TRBJ2-3; D is ambiguous. The CDR3 has 13 amino acids. The germline gives CDR1 LNHDA, CDR2 SQIVND (reference sequence). The ends were cut back, 5 bases at V and 4 bases at J, with 10 bases in the middle. CDR3 nucleotide sequence: TGTGCCAGTAGTTCCGGACCCCCAGATACGCAGTATTTT. Amino acid sequence: CASSSGPPDTQYF.